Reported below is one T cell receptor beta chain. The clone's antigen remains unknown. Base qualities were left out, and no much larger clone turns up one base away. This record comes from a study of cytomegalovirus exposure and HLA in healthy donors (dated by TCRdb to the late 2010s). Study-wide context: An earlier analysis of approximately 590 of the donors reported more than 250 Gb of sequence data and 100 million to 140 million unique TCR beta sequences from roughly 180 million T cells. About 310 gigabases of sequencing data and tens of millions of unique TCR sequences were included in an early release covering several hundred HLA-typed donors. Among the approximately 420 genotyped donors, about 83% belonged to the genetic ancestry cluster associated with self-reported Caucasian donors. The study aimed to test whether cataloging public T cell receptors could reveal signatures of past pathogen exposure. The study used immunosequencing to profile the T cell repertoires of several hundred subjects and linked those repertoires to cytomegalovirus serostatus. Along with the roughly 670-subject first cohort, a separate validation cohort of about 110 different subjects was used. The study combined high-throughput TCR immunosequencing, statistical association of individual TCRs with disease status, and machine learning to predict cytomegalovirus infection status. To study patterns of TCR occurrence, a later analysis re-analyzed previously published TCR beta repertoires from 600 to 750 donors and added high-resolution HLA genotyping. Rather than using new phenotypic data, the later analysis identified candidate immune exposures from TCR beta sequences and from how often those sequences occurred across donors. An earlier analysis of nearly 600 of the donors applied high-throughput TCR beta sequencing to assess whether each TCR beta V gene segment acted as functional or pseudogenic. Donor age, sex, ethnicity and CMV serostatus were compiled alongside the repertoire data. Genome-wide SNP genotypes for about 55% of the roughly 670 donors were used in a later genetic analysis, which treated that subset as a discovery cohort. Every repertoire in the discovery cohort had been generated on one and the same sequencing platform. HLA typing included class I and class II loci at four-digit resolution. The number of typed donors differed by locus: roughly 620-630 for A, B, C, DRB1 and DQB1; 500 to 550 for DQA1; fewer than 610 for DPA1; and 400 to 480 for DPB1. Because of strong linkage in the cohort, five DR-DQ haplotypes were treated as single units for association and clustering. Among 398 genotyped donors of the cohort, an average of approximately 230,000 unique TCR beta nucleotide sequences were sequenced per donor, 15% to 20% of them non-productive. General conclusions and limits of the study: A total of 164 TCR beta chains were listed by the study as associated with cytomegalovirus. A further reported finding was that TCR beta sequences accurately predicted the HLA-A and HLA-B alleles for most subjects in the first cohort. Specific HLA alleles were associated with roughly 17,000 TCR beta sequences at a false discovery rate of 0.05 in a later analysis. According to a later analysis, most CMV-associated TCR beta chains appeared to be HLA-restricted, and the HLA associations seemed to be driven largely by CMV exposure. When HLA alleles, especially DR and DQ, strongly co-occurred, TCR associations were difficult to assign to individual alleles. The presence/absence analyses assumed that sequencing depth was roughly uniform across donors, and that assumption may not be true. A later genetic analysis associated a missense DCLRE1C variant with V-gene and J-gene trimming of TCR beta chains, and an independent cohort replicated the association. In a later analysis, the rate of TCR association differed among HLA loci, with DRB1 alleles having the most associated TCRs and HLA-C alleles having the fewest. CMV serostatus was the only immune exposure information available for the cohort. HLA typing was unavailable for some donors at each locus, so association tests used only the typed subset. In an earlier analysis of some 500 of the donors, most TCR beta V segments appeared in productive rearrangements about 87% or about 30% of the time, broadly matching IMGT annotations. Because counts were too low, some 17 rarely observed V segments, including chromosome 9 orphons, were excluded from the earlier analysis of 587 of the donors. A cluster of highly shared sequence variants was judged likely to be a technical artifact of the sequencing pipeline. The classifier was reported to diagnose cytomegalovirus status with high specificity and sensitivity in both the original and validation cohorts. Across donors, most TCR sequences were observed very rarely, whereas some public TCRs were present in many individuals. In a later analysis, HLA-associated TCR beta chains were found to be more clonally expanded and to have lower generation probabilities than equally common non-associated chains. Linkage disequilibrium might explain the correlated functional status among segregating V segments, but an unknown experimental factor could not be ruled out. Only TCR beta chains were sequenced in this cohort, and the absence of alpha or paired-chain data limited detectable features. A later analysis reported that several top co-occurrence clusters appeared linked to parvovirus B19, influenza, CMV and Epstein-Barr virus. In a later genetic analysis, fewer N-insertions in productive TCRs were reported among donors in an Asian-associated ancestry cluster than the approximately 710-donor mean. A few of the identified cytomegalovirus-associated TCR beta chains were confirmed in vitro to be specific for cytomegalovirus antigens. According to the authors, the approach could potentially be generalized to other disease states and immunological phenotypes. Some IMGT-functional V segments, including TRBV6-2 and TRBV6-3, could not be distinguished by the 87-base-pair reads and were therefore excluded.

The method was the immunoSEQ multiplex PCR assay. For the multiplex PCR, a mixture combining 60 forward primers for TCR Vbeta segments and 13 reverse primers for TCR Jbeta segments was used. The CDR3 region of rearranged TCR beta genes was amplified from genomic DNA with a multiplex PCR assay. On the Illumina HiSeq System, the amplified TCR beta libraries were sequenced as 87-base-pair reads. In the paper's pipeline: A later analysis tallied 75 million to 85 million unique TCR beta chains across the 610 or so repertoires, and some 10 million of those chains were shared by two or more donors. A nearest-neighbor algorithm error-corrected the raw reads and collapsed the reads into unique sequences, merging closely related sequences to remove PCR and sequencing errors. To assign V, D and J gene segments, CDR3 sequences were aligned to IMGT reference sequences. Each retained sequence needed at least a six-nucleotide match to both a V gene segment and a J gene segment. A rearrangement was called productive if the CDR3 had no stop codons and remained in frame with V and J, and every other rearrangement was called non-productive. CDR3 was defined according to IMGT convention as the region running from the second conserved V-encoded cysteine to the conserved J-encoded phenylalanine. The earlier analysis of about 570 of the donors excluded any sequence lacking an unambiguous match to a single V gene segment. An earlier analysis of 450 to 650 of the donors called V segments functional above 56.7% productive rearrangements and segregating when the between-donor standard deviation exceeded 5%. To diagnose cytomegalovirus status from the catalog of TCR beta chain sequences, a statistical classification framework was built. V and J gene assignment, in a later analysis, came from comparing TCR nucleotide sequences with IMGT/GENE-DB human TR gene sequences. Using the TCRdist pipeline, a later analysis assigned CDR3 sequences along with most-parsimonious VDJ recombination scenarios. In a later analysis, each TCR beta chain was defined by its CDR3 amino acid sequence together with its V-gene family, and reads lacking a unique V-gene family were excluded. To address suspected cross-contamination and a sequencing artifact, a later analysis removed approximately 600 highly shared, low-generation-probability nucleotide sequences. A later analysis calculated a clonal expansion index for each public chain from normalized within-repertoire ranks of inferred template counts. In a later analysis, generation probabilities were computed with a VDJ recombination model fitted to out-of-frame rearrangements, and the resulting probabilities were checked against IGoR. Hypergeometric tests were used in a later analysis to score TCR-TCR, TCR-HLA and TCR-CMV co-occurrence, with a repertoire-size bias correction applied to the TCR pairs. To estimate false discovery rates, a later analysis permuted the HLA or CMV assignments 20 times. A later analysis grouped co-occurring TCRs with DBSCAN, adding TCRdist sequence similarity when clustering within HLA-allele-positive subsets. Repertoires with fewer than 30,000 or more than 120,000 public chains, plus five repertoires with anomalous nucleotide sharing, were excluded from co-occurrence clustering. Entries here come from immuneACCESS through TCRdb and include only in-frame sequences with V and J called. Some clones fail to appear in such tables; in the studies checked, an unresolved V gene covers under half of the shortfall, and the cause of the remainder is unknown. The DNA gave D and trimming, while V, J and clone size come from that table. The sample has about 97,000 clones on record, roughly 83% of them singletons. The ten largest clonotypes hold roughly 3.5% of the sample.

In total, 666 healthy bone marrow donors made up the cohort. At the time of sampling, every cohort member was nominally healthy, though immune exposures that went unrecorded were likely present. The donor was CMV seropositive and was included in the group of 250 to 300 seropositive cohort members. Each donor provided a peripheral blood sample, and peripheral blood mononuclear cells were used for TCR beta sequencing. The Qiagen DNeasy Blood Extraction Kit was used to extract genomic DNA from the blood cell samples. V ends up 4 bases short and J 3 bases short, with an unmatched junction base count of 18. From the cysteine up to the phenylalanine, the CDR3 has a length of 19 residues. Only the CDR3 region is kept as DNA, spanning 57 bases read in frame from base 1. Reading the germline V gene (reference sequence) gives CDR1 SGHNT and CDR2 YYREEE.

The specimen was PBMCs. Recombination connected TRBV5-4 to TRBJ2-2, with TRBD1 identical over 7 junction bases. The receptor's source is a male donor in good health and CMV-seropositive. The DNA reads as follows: TGTGCCAGCAGCCCTCTGGGACAGCTCCGTGGGACGGACACCGGGGAGCTGTTTTTT. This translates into CASSPLGQLRGTDTGELFF. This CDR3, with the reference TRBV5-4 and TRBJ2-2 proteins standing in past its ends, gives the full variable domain ETGVTQSPTHLIKTRGQQVTLRCSSQSGHNTVSWYQQALGQGPQFIFQYYREEENGRGNFPPRFSGLQFPNYSSELNVNALELDDSALYLCASSPLGQLRGTDTGELFFGEGSRLTVL.